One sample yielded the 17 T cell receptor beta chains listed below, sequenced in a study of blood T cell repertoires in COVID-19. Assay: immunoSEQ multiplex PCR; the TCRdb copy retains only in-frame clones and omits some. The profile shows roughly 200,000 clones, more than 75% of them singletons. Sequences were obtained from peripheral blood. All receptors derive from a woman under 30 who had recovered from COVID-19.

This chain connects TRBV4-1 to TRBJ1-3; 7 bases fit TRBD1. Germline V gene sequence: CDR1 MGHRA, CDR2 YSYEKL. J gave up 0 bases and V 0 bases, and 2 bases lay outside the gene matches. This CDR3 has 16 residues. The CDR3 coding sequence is TGCGCCAGCAGCCAAGACAGGGGGAACTCTGGAAACACCATATATTTT. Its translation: CASSQDRGNSGNTIYF.

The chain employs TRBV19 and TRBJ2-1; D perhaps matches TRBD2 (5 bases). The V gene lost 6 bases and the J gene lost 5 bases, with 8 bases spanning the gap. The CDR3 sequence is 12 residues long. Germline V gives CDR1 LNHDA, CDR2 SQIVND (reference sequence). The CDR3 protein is CASRTTNNEQFF. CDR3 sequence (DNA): TGTGCCAGTAGGACTACCAACAATGAGCAGTTCTTC.

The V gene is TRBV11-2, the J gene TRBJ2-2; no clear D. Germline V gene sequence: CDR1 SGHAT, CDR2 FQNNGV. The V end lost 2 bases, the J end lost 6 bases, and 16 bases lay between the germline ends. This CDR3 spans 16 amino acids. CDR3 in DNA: TGTGCCAGCAGCTTAAGCTCCTTCGGGTCTGCCGGGGAGCTGTTTTTT. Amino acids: CASSLSSFGSAGELFF. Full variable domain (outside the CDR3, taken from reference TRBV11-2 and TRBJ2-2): EAGVAQSPRYKIIEKRQSVAFWCNPISGHATLYWYQQILGQGPKLLIQFQNNGVVDDSQLPKDRFSAERLKGVDSTLKIQPAKLEDSAVYLCASSLSSFGSAGELFFGEGSRLTVL.

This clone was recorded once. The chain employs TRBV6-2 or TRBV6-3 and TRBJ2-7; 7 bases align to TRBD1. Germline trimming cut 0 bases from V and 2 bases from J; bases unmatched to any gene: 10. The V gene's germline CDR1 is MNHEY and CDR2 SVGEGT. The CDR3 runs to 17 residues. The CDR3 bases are TGTGCCAGCAGTTACTCGATGGGCGACAGGGACCCCTACGAGCAGTACGTC. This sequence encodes CASSYSMGDRDPYEQYV.

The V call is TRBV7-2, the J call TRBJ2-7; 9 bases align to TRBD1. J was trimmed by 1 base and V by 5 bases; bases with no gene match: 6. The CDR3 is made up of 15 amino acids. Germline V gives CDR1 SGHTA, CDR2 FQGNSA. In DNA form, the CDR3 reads TGTGCCAGCAGCCCCAGACAGGGGGGGTCCTACGAGCAGTACTTC. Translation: CASSPRQGGSYEQYF.

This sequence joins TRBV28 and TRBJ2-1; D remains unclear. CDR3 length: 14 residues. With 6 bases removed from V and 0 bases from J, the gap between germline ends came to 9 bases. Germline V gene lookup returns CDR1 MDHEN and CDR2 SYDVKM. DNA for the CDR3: TGTGCCAGCAGGGGCAGAAGCTCCTACAATGAGCAGTTCTTC. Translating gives CASRGRSSYNEQFF. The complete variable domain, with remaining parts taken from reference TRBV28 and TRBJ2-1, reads DVKVTQSSRYLVKRTGEKVFLECVQDMDHENMFWYRQDPGLGLRLIYFSYDVKMKEKGDIPEGYSVSREKKERFSLILESASTNQTSMYLCASRGRSSYNEQFFGPGTRLTVL.

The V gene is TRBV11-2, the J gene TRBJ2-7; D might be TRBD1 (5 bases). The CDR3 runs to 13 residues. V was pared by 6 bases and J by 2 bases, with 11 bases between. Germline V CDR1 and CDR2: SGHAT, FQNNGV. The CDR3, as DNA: TGTGCCAGCAGTCAAGAAGGGGCCTACGAGCAGTACTTC. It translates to CASSQEGAYEQYF. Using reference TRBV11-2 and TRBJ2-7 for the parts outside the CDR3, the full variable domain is EAGVAQSPRYKIIEKRQSVAFWCNPISGHATLYWYQQILGQGPKLLIQFQNNGVVDDSQLPKDRFSAERLKGVDSTLKIQPAKLEDSAVYLCASSQEGAYEQYFGPGTRLTVT.

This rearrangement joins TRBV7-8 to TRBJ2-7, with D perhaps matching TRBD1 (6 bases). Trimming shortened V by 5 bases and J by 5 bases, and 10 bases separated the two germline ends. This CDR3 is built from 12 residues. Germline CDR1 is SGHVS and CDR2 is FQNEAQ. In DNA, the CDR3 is TGTGCCAGCAGCCCTGGGGGCCACGAGCAGTACGTC. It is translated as CASSPGGHEQYV.

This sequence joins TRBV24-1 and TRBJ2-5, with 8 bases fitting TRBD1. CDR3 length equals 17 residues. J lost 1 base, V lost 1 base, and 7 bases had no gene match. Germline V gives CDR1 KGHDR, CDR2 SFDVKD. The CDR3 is CATSDFTRTGSQETQYF. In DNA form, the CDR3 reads TGTGCCACCAGTGATTTTACCCGGACAGGGAGCCAAGAGACCCAGTACTTC.

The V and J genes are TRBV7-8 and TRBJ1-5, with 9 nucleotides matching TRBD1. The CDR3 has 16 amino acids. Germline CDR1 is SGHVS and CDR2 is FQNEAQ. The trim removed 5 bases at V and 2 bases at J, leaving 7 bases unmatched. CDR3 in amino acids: CASSEQQGAGNQPQHF. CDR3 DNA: TGTGCCAGCAGCGAGCAACAGGGGGCCGGCAATCAGCCCCAGCATTTT.

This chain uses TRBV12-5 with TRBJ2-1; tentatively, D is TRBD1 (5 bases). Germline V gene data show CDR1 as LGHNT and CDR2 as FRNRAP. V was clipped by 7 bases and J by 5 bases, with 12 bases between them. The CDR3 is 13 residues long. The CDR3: CASAATENNEQFF. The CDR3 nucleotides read TGTGCTAGTGCCGCGACAGAAAACAATGAGCAGTTCTTC.

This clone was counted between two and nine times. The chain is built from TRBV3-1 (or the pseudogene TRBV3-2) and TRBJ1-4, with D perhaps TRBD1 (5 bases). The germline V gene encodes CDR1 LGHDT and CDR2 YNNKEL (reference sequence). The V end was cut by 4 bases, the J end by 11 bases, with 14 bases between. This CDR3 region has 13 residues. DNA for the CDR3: TGTGCCAGCAGCCTCTCGGCGGGGGATAAACTGTTTTTT. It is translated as CASSLSAGDKLFF.

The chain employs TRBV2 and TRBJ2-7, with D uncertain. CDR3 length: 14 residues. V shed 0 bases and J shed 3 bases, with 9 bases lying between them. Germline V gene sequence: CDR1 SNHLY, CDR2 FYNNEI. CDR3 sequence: CASSEADGYYEQYF. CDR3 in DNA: TGTGCCAGCAGTGAAGCTGACGGGTACTACGAGCAGTACTTC.

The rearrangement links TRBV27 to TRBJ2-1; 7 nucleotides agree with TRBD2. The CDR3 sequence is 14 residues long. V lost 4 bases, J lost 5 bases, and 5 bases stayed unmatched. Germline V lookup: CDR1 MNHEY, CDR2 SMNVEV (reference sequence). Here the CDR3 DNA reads TGTGCCAGCAGTTCCGGGACTACCAACAATGAGCAGTTCTTC. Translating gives CASSSGTTNNEQFF.

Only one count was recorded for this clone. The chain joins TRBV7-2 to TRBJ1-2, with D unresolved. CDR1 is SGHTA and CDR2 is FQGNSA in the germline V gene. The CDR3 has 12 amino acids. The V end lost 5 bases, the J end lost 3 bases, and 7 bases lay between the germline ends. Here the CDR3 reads CASSAGYYGYTF. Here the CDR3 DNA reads TGTGCCAGCAGCGCTGGCTACTATGGCTACACCTTC.

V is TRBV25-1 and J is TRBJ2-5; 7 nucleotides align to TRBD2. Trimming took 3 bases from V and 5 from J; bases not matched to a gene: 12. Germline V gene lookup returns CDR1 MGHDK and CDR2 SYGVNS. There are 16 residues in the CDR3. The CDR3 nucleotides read TGTGCCAGCAGTGACGCTTTAGCGGGTCGCGCGGAGACCCAGTACTTC. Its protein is CASSDALAGRAETQYF.

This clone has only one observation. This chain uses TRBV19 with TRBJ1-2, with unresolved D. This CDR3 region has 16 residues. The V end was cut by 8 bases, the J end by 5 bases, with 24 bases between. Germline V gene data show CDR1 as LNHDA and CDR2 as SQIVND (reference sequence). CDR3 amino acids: CASWSSVPLSGYGYTF. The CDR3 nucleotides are TGTGCCAGTTGGAGTTCGGTACCTCTGAGCGGGTATGGCTACACCTTC.